One T cell receptor beta chain is described in this entry. The antigen it recognizes is unknown. Base qualities are not recorded, but no much larger clone differs from it by a single base. This sample is drawn from a study of response to subunit inactivated influenza vaccine (dated by TCRdb to the late 2010s). Turning to the overall study: Deep quantitative T cell receptor repertoire profiling was used in the study to track responses to a trivalent subunit inactivated influenza vaccine. The investigation overall reported the following: It was suggested by the authors that each seasonal influenza vaccination may recruit only a limited number of new T cells.

The time point label for this specimen denotes: more than 35 days after influenza vaccine administration. CDR1 SGHTA and CDR2 FQGNSA are derived from the germline V gene. Including cysteine and phenylalanine, the CDR3 has 16 amino acids. The kept DNA is CDR3 alone, 48 bases in frame from the first base. V and J are truncated by 1 base and 1 base respectively, leaving an intervening sequence of 11 bases. The method behind the library was RT-PCR. The run used an Illumina HiSeq 2500. The public reads were quality trimmed at Q25 with fastp and then assembled into clones with MiXCR by TCRdb, keeping productive beta chains. Entries that share a CDR3 protein sequence are merged under the most common genes and DNA. The sample table shows approximately 530,000 distinct CDR3 sequences, and roughly 13% are seen once. About an eighth of the sample rests with the top ten.

This clonotype originated in a middle-aged man who received an inactivated influenza vaccine. Donor details come from another sample of the same person, matched by shared clones. The sequencing here drew on PBMCs from blood, taken about 6 weeks after vaccination. The sequence links TRBV7-2 to TRBJ2-4; the D gene may be TRBD1 or TRBD2, since each aligns over 5 bases. DNA sequence: TGTGCCAGCAGCTTAGGGCCGGGGCTGGCCAAAAACATTCAGTACTTC. Its translation is CASSLGPGLAKNIQYF. The variable domain in full, with residues beyond the CDR3 obtained from the reference TRBV7-2 and TRBJ2-4 genes, is GAGVSQSPSNKVTEKGKDVELRCDPISGHTALYWYRQSLGQGLEFLIYFQGNSAPDKSGLPSDRFSAERTGGSVSTLTIQRTQQEDSAVYLCASSLGPGLAKNIQYFGAGTRLSVL.